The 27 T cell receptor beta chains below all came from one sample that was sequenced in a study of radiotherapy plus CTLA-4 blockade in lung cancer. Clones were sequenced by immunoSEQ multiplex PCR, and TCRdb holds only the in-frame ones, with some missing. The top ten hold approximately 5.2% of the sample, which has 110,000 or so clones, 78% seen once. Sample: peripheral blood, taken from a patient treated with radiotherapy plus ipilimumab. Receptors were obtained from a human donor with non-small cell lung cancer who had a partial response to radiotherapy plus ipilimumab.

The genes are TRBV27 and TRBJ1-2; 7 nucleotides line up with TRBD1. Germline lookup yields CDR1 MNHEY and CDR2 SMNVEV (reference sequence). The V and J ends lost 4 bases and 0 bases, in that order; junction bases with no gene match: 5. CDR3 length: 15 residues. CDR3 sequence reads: CASSSMGQSNYGYTF. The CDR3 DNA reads TGTGCCAGCAGTTCAATGGGACAGTCTAACTATGGCTACACCTTC.

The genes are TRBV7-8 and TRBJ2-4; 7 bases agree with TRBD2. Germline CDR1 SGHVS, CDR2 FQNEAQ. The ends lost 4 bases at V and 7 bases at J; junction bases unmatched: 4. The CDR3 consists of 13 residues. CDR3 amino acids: CASSSMRENIQYF. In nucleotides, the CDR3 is TGTGCCAGCAGCTCGATGCGGGAGAACATTCAGTACTTC.

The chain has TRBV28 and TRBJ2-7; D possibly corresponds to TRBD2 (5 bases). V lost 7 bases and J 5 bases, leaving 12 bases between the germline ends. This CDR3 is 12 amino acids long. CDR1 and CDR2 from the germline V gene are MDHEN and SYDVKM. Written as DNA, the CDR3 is TGTGCCAGCAATGCGGGCATTGACGAGCAGTACTTC. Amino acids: CASNAGIDEQYF. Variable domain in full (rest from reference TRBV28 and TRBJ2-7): DVKVTQSSRYLVKRTGEKVFLECVQDMDHENMFWYRQDPGLGLRLIYFSYDVKMKEKGDIPEGYSVSREKKERFSLILESASTNQTSMYLCASNAGIDEQYFGPGTRLTVT.

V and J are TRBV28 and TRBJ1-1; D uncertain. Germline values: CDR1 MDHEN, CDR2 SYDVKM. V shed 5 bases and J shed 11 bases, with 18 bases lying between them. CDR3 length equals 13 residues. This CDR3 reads CASSQSSIPGAFF. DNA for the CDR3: TGTGCCAGCAGTCAATCCTCAATCCCGGGGGCTTTCTTT.

In DNA form, the CDR3 reads TGTGCCAGCAGTGAAACGATCCAGGGATTCGAGCAGTACTTC. It translates to CASSETIQGFEQYF. The genes are TRBV6-4 and TRBJ2-7, with D tentatively TRBD1 (5 bases). The length of the CDR3 is 14 residues. V gave up 3 bases and J gave up 6 bases, with 15 bases separating them. Germline V gene data show CDR1 as MRHNA and CDR2 as SNTAGT.

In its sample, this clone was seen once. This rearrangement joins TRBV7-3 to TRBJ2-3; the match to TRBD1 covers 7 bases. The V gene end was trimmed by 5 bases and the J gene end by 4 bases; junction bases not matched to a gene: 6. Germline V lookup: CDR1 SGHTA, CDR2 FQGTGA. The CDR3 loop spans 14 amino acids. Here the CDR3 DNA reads TGTGCCAGCAGCCCGACAGGGTTGGCAGATACGCAGTATTTT. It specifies CASSPTGLADTQYF.

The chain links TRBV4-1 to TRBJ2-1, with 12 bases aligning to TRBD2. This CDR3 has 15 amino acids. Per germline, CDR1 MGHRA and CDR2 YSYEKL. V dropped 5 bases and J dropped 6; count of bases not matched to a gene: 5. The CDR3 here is CASSWWTSGTNEQFF. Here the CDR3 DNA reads TGCGCCAGCAGCTGGTGGACTAGCGGGACCAATGAGCAGTTCTTC.

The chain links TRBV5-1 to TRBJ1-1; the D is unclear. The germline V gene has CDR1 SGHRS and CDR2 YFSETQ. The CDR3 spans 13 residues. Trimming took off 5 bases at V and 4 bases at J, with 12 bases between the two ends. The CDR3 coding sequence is TGCGCCAGCAGTCGGTGGGGAGGCACTGAAGCTTTCTTT. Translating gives CASSRWGGTEAFF.

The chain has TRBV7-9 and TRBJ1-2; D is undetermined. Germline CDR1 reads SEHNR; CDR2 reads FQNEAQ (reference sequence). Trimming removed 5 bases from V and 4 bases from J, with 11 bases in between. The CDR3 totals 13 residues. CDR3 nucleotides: TGTGCCAGCAGCACTAGCTCGACCTATGGCTACACCTTC. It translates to CASSTSSTYGYTF.

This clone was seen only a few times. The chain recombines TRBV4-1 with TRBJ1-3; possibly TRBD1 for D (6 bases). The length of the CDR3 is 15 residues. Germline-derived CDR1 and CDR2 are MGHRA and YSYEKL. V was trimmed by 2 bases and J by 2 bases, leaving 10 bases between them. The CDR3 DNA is TGCGCCAGCAGCCAACCAGGGGCGACTGGAAACACCATATATTTT. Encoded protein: CASSQPGATGNTIYF.

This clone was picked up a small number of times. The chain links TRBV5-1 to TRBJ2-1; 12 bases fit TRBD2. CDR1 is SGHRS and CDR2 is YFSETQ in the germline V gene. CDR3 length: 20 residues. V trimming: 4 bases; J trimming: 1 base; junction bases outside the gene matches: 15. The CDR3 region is CASSEPSLGTSGFSYNEQFF. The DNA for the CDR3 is TGCGCCAGCAGCGAACCAAGCTTAGGGACTAGCGGGTTTTCCTACAATGAGCAGTTCTTC.

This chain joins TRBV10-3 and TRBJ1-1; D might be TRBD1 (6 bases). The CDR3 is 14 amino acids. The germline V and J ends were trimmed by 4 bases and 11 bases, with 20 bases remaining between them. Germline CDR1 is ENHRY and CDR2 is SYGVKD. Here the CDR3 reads CAISAPGHDPIAFF. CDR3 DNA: TGTGCCATCAGTGCCCCGGGACACGACCCCATCGCTTTCTTT.

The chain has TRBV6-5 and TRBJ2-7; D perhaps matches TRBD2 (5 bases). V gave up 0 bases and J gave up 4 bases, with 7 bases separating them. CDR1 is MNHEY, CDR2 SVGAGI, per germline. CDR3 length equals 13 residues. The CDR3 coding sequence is TGTGCCAGCAGTTACTCGGCGGGTTACGAGCAGTACGTC. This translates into CASSYSAGYEQYV.

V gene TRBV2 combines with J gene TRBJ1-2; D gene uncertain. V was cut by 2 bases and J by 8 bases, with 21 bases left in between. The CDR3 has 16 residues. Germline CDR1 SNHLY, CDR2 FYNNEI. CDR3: CASSESLALRAGGYTF. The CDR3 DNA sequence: TGTGCCAGCAGTGAATCACTAGCGCTGCGGGCAGGAGGCTACACCTTC.

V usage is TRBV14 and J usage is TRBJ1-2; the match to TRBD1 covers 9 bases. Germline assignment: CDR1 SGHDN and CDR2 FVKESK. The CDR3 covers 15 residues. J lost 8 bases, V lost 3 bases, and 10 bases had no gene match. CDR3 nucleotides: TGTGCCAGCAGCCACAGACAGGGGGACTCGGTCGGCTACACCTTC. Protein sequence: CASSHRQGDSVGYTF. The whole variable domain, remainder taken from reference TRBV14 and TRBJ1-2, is EAGVTQFPSHSVIEKGQTVTLRCDPISGHDNLYWYRRVMGKEIKFLLHFVKESKQDESGMPNNRFLAERTGGTYSTLKVQPAELEDSGVYFCASSHRQGDSVGYTFGSGTRLTVV.

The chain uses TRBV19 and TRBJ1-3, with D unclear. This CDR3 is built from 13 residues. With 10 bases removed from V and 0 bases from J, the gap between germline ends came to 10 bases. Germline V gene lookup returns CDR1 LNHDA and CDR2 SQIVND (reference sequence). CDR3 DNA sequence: TGTGCCACCTCCCCGGGCTCTGGAAACACCATATATTTT. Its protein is CATSPGSGNTIYF.

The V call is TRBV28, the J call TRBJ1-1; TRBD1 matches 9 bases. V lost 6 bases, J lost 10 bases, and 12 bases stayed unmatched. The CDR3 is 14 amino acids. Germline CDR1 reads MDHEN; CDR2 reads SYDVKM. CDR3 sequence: CASSPVDRGATAFF. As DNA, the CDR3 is TGTGCCAGCAGCCCCGTCGACAGGGGGGCTACAGCTTTCTTT.

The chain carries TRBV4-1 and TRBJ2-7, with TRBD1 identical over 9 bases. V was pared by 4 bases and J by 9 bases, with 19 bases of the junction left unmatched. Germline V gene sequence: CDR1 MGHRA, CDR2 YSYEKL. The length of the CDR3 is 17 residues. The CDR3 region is CASSPHLRGGQGHRQYV. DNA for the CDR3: TGCGCCAGCAGCCCTCACTTAAGAGGGGGACAGGGACATCGGCAGTACGTC.

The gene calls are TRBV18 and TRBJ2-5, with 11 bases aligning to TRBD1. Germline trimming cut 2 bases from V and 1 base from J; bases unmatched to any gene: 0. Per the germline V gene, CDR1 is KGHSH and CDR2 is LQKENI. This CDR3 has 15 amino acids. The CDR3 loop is CASSPGTGGQETQYF. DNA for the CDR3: TGTGCCAGCTCACCAGGGACAGGGGGCCAAGAGACCCAGTACTTC.

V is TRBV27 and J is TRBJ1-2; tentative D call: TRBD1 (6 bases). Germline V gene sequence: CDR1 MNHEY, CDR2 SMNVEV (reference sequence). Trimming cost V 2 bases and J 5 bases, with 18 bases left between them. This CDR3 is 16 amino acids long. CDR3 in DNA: TGTGCCAGCAGTTTAGGGGGAAGGGGGGGAGAGTATGGCTACACCTTC. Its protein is CASSLGGRGGEYGYTF.

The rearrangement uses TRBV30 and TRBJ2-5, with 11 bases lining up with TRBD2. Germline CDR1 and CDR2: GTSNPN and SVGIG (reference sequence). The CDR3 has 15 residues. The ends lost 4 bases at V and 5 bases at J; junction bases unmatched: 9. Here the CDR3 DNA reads TGTGCCTGGACAATAGCGGGAGGGCCCGGTGAGACCCAGTACTTC. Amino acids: CAWTIAGGPGETQYF.

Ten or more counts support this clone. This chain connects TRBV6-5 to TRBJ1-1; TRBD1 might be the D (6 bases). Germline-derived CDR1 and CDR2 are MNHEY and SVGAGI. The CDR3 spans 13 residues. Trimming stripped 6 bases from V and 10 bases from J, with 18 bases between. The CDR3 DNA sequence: TGTGCCAGCAGGGAGGACAGTCCCCCAAGAGCTTTCTTT. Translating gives CASREDSPPRAFF.

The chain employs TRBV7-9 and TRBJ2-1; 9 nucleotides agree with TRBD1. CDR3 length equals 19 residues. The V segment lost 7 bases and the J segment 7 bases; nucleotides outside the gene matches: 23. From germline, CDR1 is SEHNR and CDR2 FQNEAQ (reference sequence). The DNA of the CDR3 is TGTGCCAGCAACCAAGGGATTGGGACAGGGAGTATTGGGAGGAATGAGCAGTTCTTC. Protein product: CASNQGIGTGSIGRNEQFF. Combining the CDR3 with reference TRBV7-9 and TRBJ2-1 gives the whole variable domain DTGVSQNPRHKITKRGQNVTFRCDPISEHNRLYWYRQTLGQGPEFLTYFQNEAQLEKSRLLSDRFSAERPKGSFSTLEIQRTEQGDSAMYLCASNQGIGTGSIGRNEQFFGPGTRLTVL.

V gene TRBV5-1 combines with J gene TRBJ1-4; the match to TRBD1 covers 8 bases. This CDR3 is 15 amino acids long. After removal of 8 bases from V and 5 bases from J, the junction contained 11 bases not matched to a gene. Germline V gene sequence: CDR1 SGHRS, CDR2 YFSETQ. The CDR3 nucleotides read TGCGCCAGTACACGGCAGGGGGCCAAAAATGAAAAACTGTTTTTT. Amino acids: CASTRQGAKNEKLFF.

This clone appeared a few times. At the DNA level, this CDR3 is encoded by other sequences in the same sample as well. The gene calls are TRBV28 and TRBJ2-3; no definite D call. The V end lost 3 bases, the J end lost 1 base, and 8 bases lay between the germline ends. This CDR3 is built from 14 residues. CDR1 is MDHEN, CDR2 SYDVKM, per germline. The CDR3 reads CASSFLSGTDTQYF. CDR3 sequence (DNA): TGTGCCAGCAGTTTTTTGAGCGGCACAGATACGCAGTATTTT.

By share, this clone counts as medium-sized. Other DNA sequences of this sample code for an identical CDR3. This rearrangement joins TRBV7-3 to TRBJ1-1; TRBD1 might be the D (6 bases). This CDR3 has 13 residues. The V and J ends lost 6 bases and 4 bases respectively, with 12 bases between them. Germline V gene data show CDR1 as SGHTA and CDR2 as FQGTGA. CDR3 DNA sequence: TGTGCCAGCAGAGGGGGGGAGGGCACTGAAGCTTTCTTT. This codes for CASRGGEGTEAFF.

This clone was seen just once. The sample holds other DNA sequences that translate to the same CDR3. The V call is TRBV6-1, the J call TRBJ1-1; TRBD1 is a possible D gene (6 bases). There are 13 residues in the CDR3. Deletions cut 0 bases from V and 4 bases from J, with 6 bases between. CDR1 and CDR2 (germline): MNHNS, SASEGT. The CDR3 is CASSEARGTEAFF. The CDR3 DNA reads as TGTGCCAGCAGTGAAGCCAGGGGCACTGAAGCTTTCTTT.